This T cell receptor beta chain was documented in a study of identical twins. Study-wide results and limits: Researchers reported excess low generation probability among twin-shared out-of-frame alpha sequences. Its conclusions, products of cross-sectional statistical analysis, did not come from following the same donors.

This clonotype was found many times. Its antigen is unknown. This CDR3 spans 17 amino acids. V gave up 5 bases and J gave up 0 bases; unmatched junction bases: 10. One entry per CDR3 protein results from TCRdb running MiXCR on the 5' RACE reads. The data show around 680,000 distinct CDR3 sequences, with over 8.5% seen just once and approximately 0.96% held by the top ten. Separately, the same data were catalogued under a study of yellow fever vaccine responses in identical twins. That source adds: As reported, the vaccine T cell response of twins seemed partly convergent and partly personalized.

Material: PBMCs. The V gene is TRBV12-3 or TRBV12-4, the J gene TRBJ1-2, with TRBD1 matching over 9 bases. This TCR derives from a woman younger than 35 in good health. The CDR3 DNA follows: TGTGCCAGCAGTACTATTCCGGGACAGGGACCTAACTATGGCTACACCTTC. It yields the protein CASSTIPGQGPNYGYTF.